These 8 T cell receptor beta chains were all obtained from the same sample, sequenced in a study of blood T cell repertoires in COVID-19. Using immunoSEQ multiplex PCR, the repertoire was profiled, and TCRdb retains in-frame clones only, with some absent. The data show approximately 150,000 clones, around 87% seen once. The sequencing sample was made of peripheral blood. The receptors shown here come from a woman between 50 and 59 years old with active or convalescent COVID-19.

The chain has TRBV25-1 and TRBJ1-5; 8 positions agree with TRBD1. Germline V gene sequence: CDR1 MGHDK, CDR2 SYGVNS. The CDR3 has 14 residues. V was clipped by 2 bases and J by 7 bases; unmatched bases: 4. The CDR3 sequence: CASSEGQGNQPQHF. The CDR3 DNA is TGTGCCAGCAGTGAAGGACAGGGAAACCAGCCCCAGCATTTT. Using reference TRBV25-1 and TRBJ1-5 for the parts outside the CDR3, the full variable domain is EADIYQTPRYLVIGTGKKITLECSQTMGHDKMYWYQQDPGMELHLIHYSYGVNSTEKGDLSSESTVSRIRTEHFPLTLESARPSHTSQYLCASSEGQGNQPQHFGDGTRLSIL.

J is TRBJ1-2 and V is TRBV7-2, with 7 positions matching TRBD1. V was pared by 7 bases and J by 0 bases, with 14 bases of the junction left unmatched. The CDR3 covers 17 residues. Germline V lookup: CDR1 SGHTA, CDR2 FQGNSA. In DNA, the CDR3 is TGTGCCAGCAAGAAAGGGGACAGCCCCTACTCTAACTATGGCTACACCTTC. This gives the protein CASKKGDSPYSNYGYTF. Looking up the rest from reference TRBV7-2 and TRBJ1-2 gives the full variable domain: GAGVSQSPSNKVTEKGKDVELRCDPISGHTALYWYRQSLGQGLEFLIYFQGNSAPDKSGLPSDRFSAERTGGSVSTLTIQRTQQEDSAVYLCASKKGDSPYSNYGYTFGSGTRLTVV.

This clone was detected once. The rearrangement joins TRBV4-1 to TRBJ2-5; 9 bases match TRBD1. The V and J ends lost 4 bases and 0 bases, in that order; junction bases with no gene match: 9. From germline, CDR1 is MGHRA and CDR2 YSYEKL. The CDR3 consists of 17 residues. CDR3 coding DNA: TGCGCCAGCAGCCGCGGACAGGGGAACCGGTACCAAGAGACCCAGTACTTC. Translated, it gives CASSRGQGNRYQETQYF.

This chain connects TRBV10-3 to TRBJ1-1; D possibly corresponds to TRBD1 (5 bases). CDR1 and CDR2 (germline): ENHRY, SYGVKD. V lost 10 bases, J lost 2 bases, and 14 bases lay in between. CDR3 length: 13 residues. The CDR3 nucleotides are TGTGCCACTTCCCGACAGACCAACACTGAAGCTTTCTTT. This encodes CATSRQTNTEAFF.

The CDR3 reads CSAEGLAGGVNRVQETQYF. CDR3 nucleotide sequence: TGCAGCGCCGAGGGGCTAGCGGGAGGGGTTAATCGAGTACAAGAGACCCAGTACTTC. The chain is built from TRBV29-1 and TRBJ2-5; 12 nucleotides agree with TRBD2. The J segment lost 2 bases and the V segment lost 7 bases, leaving 20 bases of the junction unmatched. The length of the CDR3 is 19 residues. CDR1 SQVTM and CDR2 ANQGSEA come from the germline V gene.

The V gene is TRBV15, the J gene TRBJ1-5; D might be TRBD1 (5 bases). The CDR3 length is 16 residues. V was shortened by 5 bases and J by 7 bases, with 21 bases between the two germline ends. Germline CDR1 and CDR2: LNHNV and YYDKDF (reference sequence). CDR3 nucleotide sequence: TGTGCCACCAGCGGGGGGGTAATGGCAGGGAACCAGCCCCAGCATTTT. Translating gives CATSGGVMAGNQPQHF.

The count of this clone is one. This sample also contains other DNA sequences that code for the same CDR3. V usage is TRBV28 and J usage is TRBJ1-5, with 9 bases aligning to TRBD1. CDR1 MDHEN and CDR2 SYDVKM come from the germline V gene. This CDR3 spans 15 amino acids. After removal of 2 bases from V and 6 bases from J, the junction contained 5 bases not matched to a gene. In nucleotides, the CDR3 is TGTGCCAGCAGTTTAGGACAGGGGTTCCGTCAGCCCCAGCATTTT. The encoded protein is CASSLGQGFRQPQHF.

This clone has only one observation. In DNA, the CDR3 is TGTGCCAGCAGCTTGCCAGCGAACTATGGCTACACCTTC. It yields the protein CASSLPANYGYTF. The V and J genes are TRBV5-6 and TRBJ1-2; the D is unclear. This CDR3 has 13 residues. The V gene lost 1 base and the J gene lost 2 bases, with 6 bases spanning the gap. CDR1 and CDR2 (germline): SGHDT, YYEEEE. The full variable domain, rest sourced from reference TRBV5-6 and TRBJ1-2, is DAGVTQSPTHLIKTRGQQVTLRCSPKSGHDTVSWYQQALGQGPQFIFQYYEEEERQRGNFPDRFSGHQFPNYSSELNVNALLLGDSALYLCASSLPANYGYTFGSGTRLTVV.